Listed below are T cell receptor beta chains from one sample, sequenced in a study of cytomegalovirus exposure and HLA in healthy donors. Clones were sequenced by immunoSEQ multiplex PCR, and TCRdb holds only the in-frame ones, with some missing. The sample holds hundreds of thousands of clones, 75% to 90% seen once. The sequencing sample was made of PBMCs. All receptors derive from a boy younger than 10 in good health and CMV-seronegative. The CDR3 runs from the conserved cysteine through the conserved F or W. A D gene is named only where the DNA matches it firmly. Not every row has a clone size; where given, it reads once, few, many or a size class.

d_gene	v_gene	j_gene	abundance	len	CDR3nt	CDR3aa
NA	TRBV18	TRBJ1-3	NA	16	TGTGCCAGCTCACTCTCGCTCGCAGGGGCTGGAAACACCATATATTTT	CASSLSLAGAGNTIYF
TRBD2	TRBV15	TRBJ2-1	NA	18	TGTGCCACCAGCAGAGATCGGGCTAGCGGGAGAAACAACAATGAGCAGTTCTTC	CATSRDRASGRNNNEQFF
NA	TRBV4-2	TRBJ2-7	NA	13	TGTGCCAGCAGCCAAGGGAGCTCCTACGAGCAGTACTTC	CASSQGSSYEQYF
TRBD1	TRBV5-1	TRBJ1-4	NA	16	TGCGCCAGCAGCTGGGGGACAGCTGCAACTAATGAAAAACTGTTTTTT	CASSWGTAATNEKLFF
TRBD1	TRBV9	TRBJ2-1	NA	15	TGTGCCAGCAGCGCCCGGACAGGGTCCTACAATGAGCAGTTCTTC	CASSARTGSYNEQFF
TRBD1	TRBV6-5	TRBJ1-2	NA	14	TGTGCCAGCAGACCCACAGGGGAAGTCTATGGCTACACCTTC	CASRPTGEVYGYTF
TRBD1	TRBV5-6	TRBJ2-3	once	16	TGTGCCAGCAGCTCAACAGGGGAGAGGAGCACAGATACGCAGTATTTT	CASSSTGERSTDTQYF
NA	TRBV5-1	TRBJ1-1	NA	15	TGCGCCAGCAGCTTAAGTACAGGACGAGGAACTGAAGCTTTCTTT	CASSLSTGRGTEAFF
TRBD2	TRBV7-2	TRBJ2-3	NA	16	TGTGCCAGCAGCTTAGAGGTAGCGGGAAACACAGATACGCAGTATTTT	CASSLEVAGNTDTQYF
TRBD2	TRBV7-9	TRBJ2-1	once	15	TGTGCCAGCAGCTCGAAAGCGGGAGGGCCCAATGAGCAGTTCTTC	CASSSKAGGPNEQFF
NA	TRBV29-1	TRBJ1-1	once	13	TGCAGCGGCCGGACAGCTTTGAACACTGAAGCTTTCTTT	CSGRTALNTEAFF
NA	TRBV9	TRBJ2-5	NA	14	TGTGCCAGCAGCGTAGGAGGCGCGCAAGAGACCCAGTACTTC	CASSVGGAQETQYF
NA	TRBV11-3	TRBJ2-5	NA	14	TGTGCCAGCAGCCTAACAGGGAATGGTGAGACCCAGTACTTC	CASSLTGNGETQYF
NA	TRBV2	TRBJ1-6	NA	17	TGTGCCAGCAGTGAAATGGTCTCTTTAGACTATAATTCACCCCTCCACTTT	CASSEMVSLDYNSPLHF
NA	TRBV7-3	TRBJ2-3	NA	16	TGTGCCAGCAGCTTAACGGCTAGCTCAGGCACAGATACGCAGTATTTT	CASSLTASSGTDTQYF
TRBD1	TRBV19	TRBJ2-3	NA	14	TGTGCCACCAGGACAGGGGGGAGTACAGATACGCAGTATTTT	CATRTGGSTDTQYF
TRBD1	TRBV7-9	TRBJ1-5	NA	15	TGTGCCAGCAGCCCAGACAGGGGCCCCAATCAGCCCCAGCATTTT	CASSPDRGPNQPQHF
TRBD1	TRBV10-3	TRBJ1-1	NA	14	TGTGCCATCAGTGATCAGGGGGCGACCACTGAAGCTTTCTTT	CAISDQGATTEAFF
NA	TRBV13	TRBJ1-1	few	16	TGTGCCAGCAGCTTACGCATTGGGCTGGAGGCAACTGAAGCTTTCTTT	CASSLRIGLEATEAFF
NA	TRBV21-1	TRBJ2-5	NA	21	TGTGCCAGCAGGGAGGGACTAGCGTCGGATTTAACATCGGGGTACCAAGAGACCCAGTACTTC	CASREGLASDLTSGYQETQYF
NA	TRBV5-6	TRBJ2-2	NA	15	TGTGCCAGCAGCTCACAGGGTGGGGGATTAGGGGAGCTGTTTTTT	CASSSQGGGLGELFF
TRBD1	TRBV19	TRBJ1-3	NA	15	TGTGCCAGTAGTGGAACAGGGGGCTCTGGAAACACCATATATTTT	CASSGTGGSGNTIYF
TRBD2	TRBV7-2	TRBJ2-1	NA	16	TGTGCCAGCAGCTCCCTAGCGGGAGGGCCGGGAAATGAGCAGTTCTTC	CASSSLAGGPGNEQFF
NA	TRBV18	TRBJ1-4	once	14	TGTGCCAGCTCACCAGTCCTAACTAATGAAAAACTGTTTTTT	CASSPVLTNEKLFF
NA	TRBV6-4	TRBJ1-2	NA	13	TGTGCCAGCAGTGACCGGGGGGCGGATGGCTACACCTTC	CASSDRGADGYTF
NA	TRBV7-3	TRBJ2-1	NA	12	TGTGCCAGCAGCTTAAGGACACGGGTTCTGTTCTTC	CASSLRTRVLFF
TRBD1	TRBV2	TRBJ2-3	NA	15	TGTGCCAGCAGTCACGGGACAGGGTCAACAGATACGCAGTATTTT	CASSHGTGSTDTQYF
NA	TRBV30	TRBJ2-7	NA	13	TGTGCCTTAATCCGACAAAGCTCCTACGAGCAGTACTTC	CALIRQSSYEQYF
NA	TRBV19	TRBJ1-6	NA	13	TGTGCCAGTAGTATAATGCGGGATTCACCCCTCCACTTT	CASSIMRDSPLHF
NA	TRBV11-2	TRBJ2-7	NA	11	TGTGCCAGCAGCCCCTCCCTCGAGCAGTACTTC	CASSPSLEQYF
NA	TRBV5-1	TRBJ1-5	once	13	TGCGCCAGCAGCAGAGGAACGGATCAGCCCCAGCATTTT	CASSRGTDQPQHF
NA	TRBV4-1	TRBJ1-2	NA	15	TGCGCCAGCAGCCAAGCCTTCGGACAGAACTATGGCTACACCTTC	CASSQAFGQNYGYTF
NA	TRBV6-1	TRBJ1-3	NA	15	TGTGCCAGCAGGACGGGAACGTCCGCTGGAAACACCATATATTTT	CASRTGTSAGNTIYF
NA	TRBV1	TRBJ1-5	NA	15	TGCACCAGCAGCCAAACCACAGGGGGCGGGCAGCCCCAGCATTTT	CTSSQTTGGGQPQHF
NA	TRBV19	TRBJ1-4	NA	13	TGTGCCAGTCACTCTCGGAGGGATGAAAAACTGTTTTTT	CASHSRRDEKLFF
NA	TRBV12-5	TRBJ2-7	few	13	TGTGCTAGTGTTGGGCAGTCCCTTTACGAGCAGTACTTC	CASVGQSLYEQYF
NA	TRBV14	TRBJ1-4	few	15	TGTGCCAGCAGCCAAGCAGGGATCACTAATGAAAAACTGTTTTTT	CASSQAGITNEKLFF